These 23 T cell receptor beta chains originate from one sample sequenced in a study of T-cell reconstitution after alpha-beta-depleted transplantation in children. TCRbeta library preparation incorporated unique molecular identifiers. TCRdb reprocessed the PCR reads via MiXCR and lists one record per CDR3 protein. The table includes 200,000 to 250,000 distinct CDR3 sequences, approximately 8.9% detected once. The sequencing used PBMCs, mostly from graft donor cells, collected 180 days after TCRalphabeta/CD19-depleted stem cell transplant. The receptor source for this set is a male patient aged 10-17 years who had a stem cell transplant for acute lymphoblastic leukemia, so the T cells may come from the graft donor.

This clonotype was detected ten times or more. The CDR3 DNA reads TGTGCCAGCAGTTTATCCTTGGGGAGTCCCACTGAAGCTTTCTTT. It yields the protein CASSLSLGSPTEAFF. The chain has TRBV27 and TRBJ1-1, with D unclear. V gave up 0 bases and J gave up 4 bases, with 12 bases separating them. CDR3 size: 15 residues. The germline CDR1 and CDR2 sequences are MNHEY and SMNVEV (reference sequence).

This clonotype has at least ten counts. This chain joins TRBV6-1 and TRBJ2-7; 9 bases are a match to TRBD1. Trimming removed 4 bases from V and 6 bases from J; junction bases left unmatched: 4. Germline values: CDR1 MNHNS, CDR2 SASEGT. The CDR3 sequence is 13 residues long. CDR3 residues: CASSGDRDGEQYF. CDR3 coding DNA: TGTGCCAGCAGTGGGGACAGGGACGGCGAGCAGTACTTC.

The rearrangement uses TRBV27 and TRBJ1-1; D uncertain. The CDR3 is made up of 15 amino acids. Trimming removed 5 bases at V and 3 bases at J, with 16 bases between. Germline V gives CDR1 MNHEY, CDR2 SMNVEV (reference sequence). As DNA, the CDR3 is TGTGCCAGCAGTAATCCGGGGTGGGGAGACACTGAAGCTTTCTTT. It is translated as CASSNPGWGDTEAFF.

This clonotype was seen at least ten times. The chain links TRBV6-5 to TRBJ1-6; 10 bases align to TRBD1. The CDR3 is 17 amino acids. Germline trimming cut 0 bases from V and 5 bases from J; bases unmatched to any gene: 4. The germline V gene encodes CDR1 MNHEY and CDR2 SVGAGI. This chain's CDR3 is CASSYSYGTGDNSPLHF. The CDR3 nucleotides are TGTGCCAGCAGTTACTCCTATGGGACAGGGGATAATTCACCCCTCCACTTT.

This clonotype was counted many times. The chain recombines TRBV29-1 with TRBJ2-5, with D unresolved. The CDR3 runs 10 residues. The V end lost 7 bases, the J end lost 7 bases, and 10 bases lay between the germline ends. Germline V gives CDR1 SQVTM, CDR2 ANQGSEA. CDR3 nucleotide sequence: TGCAGCGGCCATTGGGGGACCCAGTACTTC. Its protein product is CSGHWGTQYF.

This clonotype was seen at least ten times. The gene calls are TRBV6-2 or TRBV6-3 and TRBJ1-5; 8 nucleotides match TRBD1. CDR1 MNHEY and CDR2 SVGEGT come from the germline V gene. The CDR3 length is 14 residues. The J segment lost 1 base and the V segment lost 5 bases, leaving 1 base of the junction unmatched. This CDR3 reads CASSQGASNQPQHF. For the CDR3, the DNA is TGTGCCAGCAGTCAGGGGGCGAGCAATCAGCCCCAGCATTTT.

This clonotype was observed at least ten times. CDR3 protein: CASSYSHLNTGELFF. DNA for the CDR3: TGTGCCAGCAGTTACTCGCACTTAAACACCGGGGAGCTGTTTTTT. The chain is built from TRBV6-5 and TRBJ2-2; the D is unclear. The CDR3 is 15 residues long. In germline, CDR1 is MNHEY, CDR2 SVGAGI. V lost 0 bases and J lost 2, with 7 bases in between.

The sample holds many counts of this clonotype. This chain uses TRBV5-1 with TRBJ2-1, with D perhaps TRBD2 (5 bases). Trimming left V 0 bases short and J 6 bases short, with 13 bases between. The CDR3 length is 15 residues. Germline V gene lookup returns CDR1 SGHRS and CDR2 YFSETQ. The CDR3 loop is CASSLEGVSFNEQFF. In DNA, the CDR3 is TGCGCCAGCAGCTTGGAGGGAGTTAGTTTCAATGAGCAGTTCTTC.

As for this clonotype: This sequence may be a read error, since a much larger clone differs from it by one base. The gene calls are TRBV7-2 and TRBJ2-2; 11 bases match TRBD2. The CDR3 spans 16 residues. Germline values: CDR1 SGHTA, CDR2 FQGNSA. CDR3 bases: TGTGCCAGCAGCCCCCGACTAGCGGGGTACACCGGGGAGCGGTTTTTT. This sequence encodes CASSPRLAGYTGERFF.

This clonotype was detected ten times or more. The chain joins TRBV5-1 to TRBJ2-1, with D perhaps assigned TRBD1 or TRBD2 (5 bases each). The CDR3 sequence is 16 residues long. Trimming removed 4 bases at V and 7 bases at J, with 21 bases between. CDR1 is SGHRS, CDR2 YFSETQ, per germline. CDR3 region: CASSMLGDASTNEQFF. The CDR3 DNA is TGCGCCAGCAGCATGCTCGGGGACGCCTCTACAAATGAGCAGTTCTTC.

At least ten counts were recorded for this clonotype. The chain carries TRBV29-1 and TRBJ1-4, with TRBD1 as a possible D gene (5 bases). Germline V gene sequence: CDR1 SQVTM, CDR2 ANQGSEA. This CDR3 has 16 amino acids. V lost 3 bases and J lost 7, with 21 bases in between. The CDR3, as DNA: TGCAGCGTTGACGCCGCCGGACAACCCGCCGGTGAAAAACTGTTTTTT. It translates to CSVDAAGQPAGEKLFF.

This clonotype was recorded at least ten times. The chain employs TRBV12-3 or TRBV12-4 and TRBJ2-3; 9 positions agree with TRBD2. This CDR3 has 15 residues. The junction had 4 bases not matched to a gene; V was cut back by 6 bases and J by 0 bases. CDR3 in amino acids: CASRGSGGSTDTQYF. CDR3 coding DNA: TGTGCCAGCAGGGGTAGCGGGGGAAGCACAGATACGCAGTATTTT.

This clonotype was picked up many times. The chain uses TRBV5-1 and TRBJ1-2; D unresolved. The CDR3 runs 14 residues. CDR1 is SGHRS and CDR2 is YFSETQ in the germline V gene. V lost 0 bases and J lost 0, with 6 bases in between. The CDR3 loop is CASSLAPANYGYTF. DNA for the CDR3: TGCGCCAGCAGCTTGGCCCCAGCTAACTATGGCTACACCTTC.

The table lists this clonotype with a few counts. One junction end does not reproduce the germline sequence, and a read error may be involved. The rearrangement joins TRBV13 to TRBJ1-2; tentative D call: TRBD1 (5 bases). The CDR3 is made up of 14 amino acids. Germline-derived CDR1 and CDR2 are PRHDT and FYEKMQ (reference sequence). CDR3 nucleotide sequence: TGTGCCAGCAGCATAGGACACGCTAACTATGGCTACACCTTC. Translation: CASSIGHANYGYTF.

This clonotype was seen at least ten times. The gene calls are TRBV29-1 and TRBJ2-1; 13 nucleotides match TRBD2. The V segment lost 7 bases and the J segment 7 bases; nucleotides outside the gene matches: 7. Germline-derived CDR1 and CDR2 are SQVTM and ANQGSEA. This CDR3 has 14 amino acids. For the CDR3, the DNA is TGCAGCGCCGGACTAGCGGGAGTTGGGAATGAGCAGTTCTTC. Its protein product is CSAGLAGVGNEQFF.

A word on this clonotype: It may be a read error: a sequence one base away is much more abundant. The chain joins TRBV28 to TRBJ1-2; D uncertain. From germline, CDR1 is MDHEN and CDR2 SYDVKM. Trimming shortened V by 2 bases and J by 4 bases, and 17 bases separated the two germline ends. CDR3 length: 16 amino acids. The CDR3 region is CASSLPGGAQVYGYTF. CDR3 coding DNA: TGTGCCAGCAGTTTACCAGGAGGAGCTCAGGTCTATGGCTACACCTTC.

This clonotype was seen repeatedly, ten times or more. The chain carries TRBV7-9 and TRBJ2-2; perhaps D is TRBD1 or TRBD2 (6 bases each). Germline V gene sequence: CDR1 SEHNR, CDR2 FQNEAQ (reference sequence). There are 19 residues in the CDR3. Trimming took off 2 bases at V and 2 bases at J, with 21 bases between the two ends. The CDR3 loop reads CASSLFVRGGGGNTGELFF. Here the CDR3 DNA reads TGTGCCAGCAGCTTATTCGTCAGGGGAGGAGGCGGCAACACCGGGGAGCTGTTTTTT.

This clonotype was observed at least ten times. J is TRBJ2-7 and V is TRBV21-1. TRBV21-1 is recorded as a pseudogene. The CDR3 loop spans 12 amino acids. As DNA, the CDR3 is TGTGCCAGCAGCAAAGAGGCAGCCTCTTTGAACTTC. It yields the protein CASSKEAASLNF.

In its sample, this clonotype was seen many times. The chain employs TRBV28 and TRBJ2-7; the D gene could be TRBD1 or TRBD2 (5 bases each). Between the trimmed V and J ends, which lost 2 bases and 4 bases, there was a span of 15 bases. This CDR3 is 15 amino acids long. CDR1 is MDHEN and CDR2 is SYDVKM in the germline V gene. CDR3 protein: CASSLVGMRGYEQYF. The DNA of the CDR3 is TGTGCCAGCAGTTTAGTAGGGATGAGGGGTTACGAGCAGTACTTC.

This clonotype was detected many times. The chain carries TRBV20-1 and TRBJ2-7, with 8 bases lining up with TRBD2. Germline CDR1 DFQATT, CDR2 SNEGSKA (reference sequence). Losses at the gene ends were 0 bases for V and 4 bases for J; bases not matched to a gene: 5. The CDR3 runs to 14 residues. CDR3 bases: TGCAGTGCTAGAGACCTCTCGGGGGGGTACGAGCAGTACTTC. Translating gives CSARDLSGGYEQYF.

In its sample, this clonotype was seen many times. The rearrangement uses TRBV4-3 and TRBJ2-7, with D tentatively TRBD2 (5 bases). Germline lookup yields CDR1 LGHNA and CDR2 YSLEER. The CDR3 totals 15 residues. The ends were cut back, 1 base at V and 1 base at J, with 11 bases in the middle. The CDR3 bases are TGCGCCAGCAGCCAAGGTGACCGGGAATCCTACGAGCAGTACTTC. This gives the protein CASSQGDRESYEQYF.

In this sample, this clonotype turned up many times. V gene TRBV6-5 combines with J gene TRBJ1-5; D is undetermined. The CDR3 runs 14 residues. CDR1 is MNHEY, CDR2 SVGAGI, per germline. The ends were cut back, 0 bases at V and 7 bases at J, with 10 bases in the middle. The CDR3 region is CASSYSGIKQPQHF. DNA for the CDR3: TGTGCCAGCAGTTACTCTGGCATAAAACAGCCCCAGCATTTT.

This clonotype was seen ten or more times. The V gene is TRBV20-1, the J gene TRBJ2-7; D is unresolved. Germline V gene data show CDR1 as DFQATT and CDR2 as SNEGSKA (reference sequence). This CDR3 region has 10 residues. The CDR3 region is CIPRSYEQYF. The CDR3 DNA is TGCATCCCCCGATCCTACGAGCAGTACTTC.